Following are 14 T cell receptor beta chains from one sample sequenced in a study of cytomegalovirus exposure and HLA in healthy donors (dated 2017 in TCRdb). Library preparation used the immunoSEQ multiplex PCR assay. A mixture of 60 forward primers for TCR Vbeta segments and 13 reverse primers for TCR Jbeta segments was used in the multiplex PCR. TCRdb carries this immuneACCESS record with in-frame sequences only. Its versions omit some clonotypes, under half of them owing to an unresolved V gene in the studies checked, with the rest unexplained. The sample table contains approximately 200,000 clones; only one count was recorded for around three quarters of them. Approximately 1.5% of the sample belongs to the ten largest clones. The sequenced sample consisted of PBMCs. The source of these receptors is a woman between 18 and 30 years old in good health and CMV-seronegative.

This rearrangement joins TRBV5-1 to TRBJ2-1; 7 positions agree with TRBD1. The CDR3 extends over 14 amino acids. The V gene end was trimmed by 4 bases and the J gene end by 0 bases; junction bases not matched to a gene: 1. Germline V gene sequence: CDR1 SGHRS, CDR2 YFSETQ. CDR3 sequence reads: CASSRDSSYNEQFF. The CDR3, as DNA: TGCGCCAGCAGCAGGGACAGCTCCTACAATGAGCAGTTCTTC.

The chain has TRBV5-6 and TRBJ2-5; D might be TRBD2 (6 bases). The end of the DNA is better explained by TRBJ2-7, so the J call may be wrong. The length of the CDR3 is 16 residues. The germline gives CDR1 SGHDT, CDR2 YYEEEE. The CDR3 is CASSLGPRELGYEQYF. The DNA of the CDR3 is TGTGCCAGCAGCCTCGGGCCCCGGGAGTTAGGCTACGAGCAGTACTTC.

This clone has more than one count but fewer than ten. V usage is TRBV6-4 and J usage is TRBJ1-2, with 9 bases identical to TRBD1. This CDR3 is built from 16 residues. J lost 8 bases, V lost 0 bases, and 10 bases had no gene match. Per the germline V gene, CDR1 is MRHNA and CDR2 is SNTAGT. The CDR3 bases are TGTGCCAGCAGTGACTCCGAGGGACAGGGTTTAGGGGGCTACACCTTC. This codes for CASSDSEGQGLGGYTF.

CDR3 residues: CSVEEVGASGYTF. The CDR3 DNA is TGCAGCGTTGAAGAGGTGGGGGCGAGTGGCTACACCTTC. The rearrangement links TRBV29-1 to TRBJ1-2; D perhaps matches TRBD1 (6 bases). Germline CDR1 is SQVTM and CDR2 is ANQGSEA. The CDR3 spans 13 residues. Trimming took 0 bases from V and 7 from J, leaving 12 bases between them.

The chain is built from TRBV6-5 and TRBJ2-5, with 9 bases identical to TRBD1. The DNA end is more similar to TRBJ2-7, so the J call may be wrong. The germline CDR1 and CDR2 sequences are MNHEY and SVGAGI. The CDR3 sequence is 15 residues long. In DNA, the CDR3 is TGTGCCAGCGGGGTAACAGGGGGCTCTACTGACGAGCAGTACTTC. Encoded protein: CASGVTGGSTDEQYF.

J is TRBJ2-7 and V is TRBV5-1; D is unresolved. There are 13 residues in the CDR3. Trimming shortened V by 1 base and J by 2 bases, and 7 bases separated the two germline ends. Germline V gene lookup returns CDR1 SGHRS and CDR2 YFSETQ. In DNA, the CDR3 is TGCGCCAGCAGCTTGAGAGAGGCCTACGAGCAGTACTTC. It codes for CASSLREAYEQYF.

The chain joins TRBV7-9 to TRBJ1-1, with D maybe TRBD1 (6 bases). The CDR3 is 15 amino acids. V lost 10 bases, J lost 0 bases, and 18 bases lay in between. CDR1 is SEHNR and CDR2 is FQNEAQ in the germline V gene (reference sequence). The CDR3, as DNA: TGTGCCATTCTTGGGGGGGCAGACATGAACACTGAAGCTTTCTTT. This encodes CAILGGADMNTEAFF.

The chain carries TRBV5-1 and TRBJ1-1, with D possibly being TRBD1 (5 bases). Trimming took off 3 bases at V and 0 bases at J, with 21 bases between the two ends. Germline CDR1 reads SGHRS; CDR2 reads YFSETQ. This CDR3 is built from 18 residues. CDR3 region: CASSSQPLNRQMNTEAFF. In DNA, the CDR3 is TGCGCCAGCAGCTCCCAACCTCTGAACAGGCAAATGAACACTGAAGCTTTCTTT. Complete variable domain (other parts from reference TRBV5-1 and TRBJ1-1): KAGVTQTPRYLIKTRGQQVTLSCSPISGHRSVSWYQQTPGQGLQFLFEYFSETQRNKGNFPGRFSGRQFSNSRSEMNVSTLELGDSALYLCASSSQPLNRQMNTEAFFGQGTRLTVV.

In this sample, this clone turned up a few times. The CDR3, as DNA: TGTGCCAGCAGTTTACAGGGGGCTGGGACTGAAGCTTTCTTT. This codes for CASSLQGAGTEAFF. V and J are TRBV28 and TRBJ1-1, with 8 bases identical to TRBD1. V lost 2 bases, J lost 5 bases, and 4 bases stayed unmatched. Germline V lookup: CDR1 MDHEN, CDR2 SYDVKM. The CDR3 totals 14 residues.

The chain recombines TRBV7-8 with TRBJ1-5, with 10 positions matching TRBD1. Germline loops: CDR1 SGHVS, CDR2 FQNEAQ. J gave up 3 bases and V 5 bases, and 10 bases lay outside the gene matches. The CDR3 contains 17 residues. CDR3 sequence reads: CASSPGTGVGSNQPQHF. The DNA of the CDR3 is TGTGCCAGCAGCCCCGGGACAGGGGTAGGGTCCAATCAGCCCCAGCATTTT.

V usage is TRBV6-1 and J usage is TRBJ1-1; D perhaps matches TRBD1 (5 bases). V was shortened by 8 bases and J by 4 bases, with 17 bases between the two germline ends. Germline V gene data show CDR1 as MNHNS and CDR2 as SASEGT. CDR3 length: 14 amino acids. The DNA of the CDR3 is TGTGCCAGCCATTCAGTGGGGGGGAGCACTGAAGCTTTCTTT. Residues: CASHSVGGSTEAFF.

J is TRBJ2-3 and V is TRBV30, with 7 bases fitting TRBD2. The CDR3 is made up of 15 amino acids. The germline V gene has CDR1 GTSNPN and CDR2 SVGIG (reference sequence). V was clipped by 0 bases and J by 1 base; unmatched bases: 4. The CDR3 loop is CAWSVLGGGTDTQYF. CDR3 sequence (DNA): TGTGCCTGGAGTGTACTGGGGGGGGGCACAGATACGCAGTATTTT.

A single count supports this clone. The chain joins TRBV7-9 to TRBJ2-2, with a tentative D call TRBD2 (5 bases). CDR1 is SEHNR and CDR2 is FQNEAQ in the germline V gene (reference sequence). The CDR3 has 14 amino acids. V was cut by 6 bases and J by 2 bases, with 10 bases left in between. The CDR3 reads CASSPRTNTGELFF. CDR3 sequence (DNA): TGTGCCAGCAGTCCCAGGACTAACACCGGGGAGCTGTTTTTT.

This clone was recorded a few times. As DNA, the CDR3 is TGTGCCAGCAGCACGCTACAACAGGGCGGTACTGAAGCTTTCTTT. Protein product: CASSTLQQGGTEAFF. The J gene is TRBJ1-1, the V gene TRBV5-4, with D possibly TRBD1 on 6 matching bases. The CDR3 runs to 15 residues. Trimming took off 4 bases at V and 5 bases at J, with 18 bases between the two ends. The germline V gene encodes CDR1 SGHNT and CDR2 YYREEE (reference sequence).